This entry concerns a single T cell receptor (beta chain). Its antigen has not been determined. No much larger clone exists at a distance of one base, and base qualities are not known. The immunoSEQ Assay, a bias-controlled multiplex PCR, was used to amplify TCRbeta CDR3 regions from genomic DNA. In the source study's methods: The number of nucleated cells in each sample was estimated from the amplification of reference gene primers within the assay. To quantify the absolute abundance of each unique TCRbeta CDR3 rearrangement, sequence reads were collapsed and filtered. For each sample, productive Simpson clonality was calculated as the square root of Simpson's diversity index over productive rearrangements. TCRdb stores this immuneACCESS table with in-frame sequences only. Part of the clones is absent; in the studies checked, under half of the shortfall reflects unresolved V genes, and no reason is known for the rest. For V, J and clone size, that table is used; D and trimming come from the DNA. The sample contains approximately 90,000 clones, around four fifths of them found a single time. Around 3.1% of the sample comes from the top ten.

Each collaborating institution followed its own protocols to collect whole blood in K2EDTA tubes. For TCRbeta analysis, collaborators shipped samples as frozen whole blood, isolated PBMCs, or DNA extracted from either of those sample types. Here V drops 3 bases and J drops 1 base, and the junction holds 0 bases not matched to any gene. There are 15 amino acids in the CDR3, from cysteine to phenylalanine inclusive. Just CDR3 DNA is preserved here, 45 bases in frame from base 1. CDR1 is given as SGHVS and CDR2 as FNYEAQ, both from the germline V gene. The data stem from a study of blood T cell repertoires in COVID-19 (TCRdb year 2020). Regarding the study in general: Collaborator samples came from the United States, Italy and Spain and covered acute and convalescent phases of COVID-19. A de-identified subject ID, COVID-19 status, age in years and sex were almost always included in the sample metadata. The prospective study material was composed of cDNA or gDNA derived from T cells, B-cell-depleted T cells, or PBMCs. The samples were drawn from two sources: the first 160 participants of the ongoing ImmuneRACE study, and fewer than 1,500 subjects contributed by 6 global collaborators. The repertoires were released in a freely available public database intended as a resource for research on the immune response to SARS-CoV-2. The dataset comprised deeply sampled blood TCRbeta repertoires from subjects exposed to, actively infected with, or recovered from COVID-19. HLA class I and class II types, where available, came from metadata supplied by the sample provider rather than from assay-based typing. The investigation overall reported the following: The amount of clinical and demographic metadata varied by source and participant and was provided uncurated.

The V and J genes are TRBV7-6 and TRBJ2-2, with TRBD2 identical over 9 junction bases. The TCR sequence derives from a man aged 50 or older with acute or convalescent COVID-19. The sequenced sample consisted of peripheral blood. The DNA is as follows: TGTGCCAGCAGCTTTAGCGGGGGGAACACCGGGGAGCTGTTTTTT. Its coded protein is CASSFSGGNTGELFF.